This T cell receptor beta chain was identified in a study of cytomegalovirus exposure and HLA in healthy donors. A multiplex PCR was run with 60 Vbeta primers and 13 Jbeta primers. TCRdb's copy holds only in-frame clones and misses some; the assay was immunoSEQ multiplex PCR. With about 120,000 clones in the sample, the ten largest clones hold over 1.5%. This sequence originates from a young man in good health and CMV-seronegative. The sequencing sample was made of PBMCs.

The CDR3 loop is CASSPYLAGGVTDTQYF. The CDR3, as DNA: TGCGCCAGCAGCCCCTACCTAGCGGGGGGGGTCACAGATACGCAGTATTTT. The chain joins TRBV4-1 to TRBJ2-3, with TRBD2 identical over 12 bases. This CDR3 comprises 17 residues. The ends lost 4 bases at V and 2 bases at J; junction bases unmatched: 7. The V gene's germline CDR1 is MGHRA and CDR2 YSYEKL.